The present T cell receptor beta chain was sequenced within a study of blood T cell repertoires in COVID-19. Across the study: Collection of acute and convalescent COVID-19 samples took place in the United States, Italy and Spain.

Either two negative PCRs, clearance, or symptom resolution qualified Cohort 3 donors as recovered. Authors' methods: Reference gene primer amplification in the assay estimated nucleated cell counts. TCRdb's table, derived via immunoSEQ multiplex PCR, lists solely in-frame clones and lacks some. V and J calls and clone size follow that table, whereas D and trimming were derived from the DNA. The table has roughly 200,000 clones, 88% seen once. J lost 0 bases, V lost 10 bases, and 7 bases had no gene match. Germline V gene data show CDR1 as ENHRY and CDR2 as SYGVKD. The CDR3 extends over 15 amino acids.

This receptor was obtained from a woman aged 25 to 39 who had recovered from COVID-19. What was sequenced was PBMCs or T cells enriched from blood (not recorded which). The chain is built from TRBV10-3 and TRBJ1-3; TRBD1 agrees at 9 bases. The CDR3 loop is CATGQGMGSGNTIYF. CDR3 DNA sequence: TGTGCCACGGGACAGGGAATGGGCTCTGGAAACACCATATATTTT.